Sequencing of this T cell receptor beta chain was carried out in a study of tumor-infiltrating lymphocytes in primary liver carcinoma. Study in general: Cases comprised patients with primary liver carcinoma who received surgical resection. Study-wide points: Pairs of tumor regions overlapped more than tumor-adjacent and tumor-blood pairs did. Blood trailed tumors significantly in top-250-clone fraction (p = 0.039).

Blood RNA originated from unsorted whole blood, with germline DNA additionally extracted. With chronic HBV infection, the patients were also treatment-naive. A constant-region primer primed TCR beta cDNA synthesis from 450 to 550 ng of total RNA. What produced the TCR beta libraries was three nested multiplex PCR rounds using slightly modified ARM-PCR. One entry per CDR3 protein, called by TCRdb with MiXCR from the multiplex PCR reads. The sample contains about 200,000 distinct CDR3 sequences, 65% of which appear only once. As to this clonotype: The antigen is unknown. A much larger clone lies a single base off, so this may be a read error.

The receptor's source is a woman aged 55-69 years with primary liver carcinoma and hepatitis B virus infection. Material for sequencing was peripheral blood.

The CDR3 DNA sequence: TGTGCCGGCAGCTTAGCGGTTCCCACATATACGCAGTATTTT. Its translation is CAGSLAVPTYTQYF. V and J are TRBV11-3 and TRBJ2-3; D perhaps matches TRBD2 (6 bases). The CDR3 has 14 amino acids. The germline gives CDR1 SGHNT, CDR2 YENEEA. The variable domain in full, with the rest retrieved from reference TRBV11-3 and TRBJ2-3, is EAGVVQSPRYKIIEKKQPVAFWCNPISGHNTLYWYLQNLGQGPELLIRYENEEAVDDSQLPKDRFSAERLKGVDSTLKIQPAELGDSAVYLCAGSLAVPTYTQYFGPGTRLTVL.